These 9 T cell receptor beta chains share one sample of origin, sequenced in a study of cytomegalovirus exposure and HLA in healthy donors. The PCR was carried out with 60 Vbeta primers and 13 Jbeta primers. Clones were sequenced by immunoSEQ multiplex PCR, and TCRdb holds only the in-frame ones, with some missing. The sample consists of some 120,000 clones, about three quarters of them appearing once. Material: PBMCs. Every receptor here comes from a man younger than 45 in good health and CMV-seronegative.

The chain employs TRBV5-1 and TRBJ2-7, with 9 bases that match TRBD1. Germline V gene lookup returns CDR1 SGHRS and CDR2 YFSETQ. V lost 0 bases, J lost 5 bases, and 6 bases stayed unmatched. This CDR3 has 15 amino acids. CDR3 in DNA: TGCGCCAGCAGCTTGGGCGTCGACAGGGGGGACGAGCAGTACTTC. This sequence encodes CASSLGVDRGDEQYF.

The chain employs TRBV29-1 and TRBJ1-4; perhaps TRBD1 as D (5 bases). The germline CDR1 and CDR2 sequences are SQVTM and ANQGSEA. Trimming pared 6 bases from V and 8 bases from J, leaving 22 bases between. The CDR3 runs to 15 residues. The CDR3 DNA follows: TGCAGCGTGGATACTCCGGGGGTCGTTTGCGAAAAACTGTTTTTT. Protein product: CSVDTPGVVCEKLFF.

The chain uses TRBV20-1 and TRBJ2-7, with D hard to call. The CDR3 runs 10 residues. Trimming took off 3 bases at V and 7 bases at J, with 7 bases between the two ends. Germline V CDR1 and CDR2: DFQATT, SNEGSKA (reference sequence). The CDR3 loop reads CSASPVEQYF. The CDR3 DNA is TGCAGTGCTAGCCCCGTGGAGCAGTACTTC.

Only a few counts were recorded for this clone. The chain carries TRBV4-2 and TRBJ2-7, with D possibly TRBD1 on 6 matching bases. Germline lookup yields CDR1 LGHNA and CDR2 YNFKEQ. Trimming stripped 1 base from V and 2 bases from J, with 15 bases between. CDR3 size: 16 residues. CDR3 residues: CASSQVQGDTPYEQYF. DNA of the CDR3: TGTGCCAGCAGCCAAGTCCAAGGGGACACCCCCTACGAGCAGTACTTC.

The chain recombines TRBV4-2 with TRBJ1-5, with 7 bases fitting TRBD1. Germline V gene data show CDR1 as LGHNA and CDR2 as YNFKEQ. Unmatched junction bases numbered 8, after V lost 0 bases and J lost 6 bases. This CDR3 is 16 amino acids long. CDR3 bases: TGTGCCAGCAGCCAAGAACTGTCAGGGGGTACTCAGCCCCAGCATTTT. Protein product: CASSQELSGGTQPQHF.

The chain joins TRBV10-3 to TRBJ1-1; unclear D gene. Germline CDR1 and CDR2: ENHRY and SYGVKD. V lost 0 bases and J lost 5, with 10 bases in between. This CDR3 contains 14 residues. The CDR3 nucleotides read TGTGCCATCAGTGAGTCGACCGGGAGGACTGAAGCTTTCTTT. Translated: CAISESTGRTEAFF.

The chain employs TRBV9 and TRBJ2-5; TRBD2 agrees at 10 bases. J was trimmed by 5 bases and V by 3 bases; bases with no gene match: 10. This CDR3 comprises 16 residues. The germline CDR1 and CDR2 sequences are SGDLS and YYNGEE. CDR3 loop: CASSGLAGAASETQYF. The CDR3 region has the DNA TGTGCCAGCAGCGGCCTAGCGGGGGCCGCCTCGGAGACCCAGTACTTC.

The chain recombines TRBV5-1 with TRBJ1-2, with 7 bases fitting TRBD1. Germline V gene lookup returns CDR1 SGHRS and CDR2 YFSETQ. The CDR3 extends over 14 amino acids. J gave up 4 bases and V 4 bases, and 7 bases lay outside the gene matches. The DNA for the CDR3 is TGCGCCAGCAGCACCGGGACAGCCGTCTATGGCTACACCTTC. Protein sequence: CASSTGTAVYGYTF.

The V gene is TRBV13, the J gene TRBJ2-7; 8 positions agree with TRBD2. Germline CDR1 reads PRHDT; CDR2 reads FYEKMQ (reference sequence). There are 15 residues in the CDR3. V gave up 3 bases and J gave up 2 bases; unmatched junction bases: 6. The CDR3 coding sequence is TGTGCCAGCAGCTTTGCGAGGCGGGAGGCCTACGAGCAGTACTTC. Its translation is CASSFARREAYEQYF.